This T cell receptor beta chain was obtained from a study of tissue T cells after allogeneic stem cell transplantation. Concerning this clone: It is unclear where the CDR3 begins or ends on the DNA, so no DNA is shown, and the CDR3 is as TCRdb lists it. All gene names here are mouse names.

A total of 15 residues make up the CDR3, ends included. Clones were read by immunoSEQ multiplex PCR, and TCRdb kept only the in-frame ones, dropping some. The sample contains more than 6,500 clones, roughly half of which appear only once. Time point meaning: mouse harvest day 7 after allogeneic transplant. Mouse grafts combined 10^7 T-cell-depleted bone marrow cells with 10^6 splenic CD5+ T cells. The chain carries TRBV22 and TRBJ2-1; the D call of TRBD2 is as the table states it, not checked on the DNA. TRBV22 is a pseudogene locus. This receptor was taken from a female BALB/c mouse given C57BL/6 T cells with graft-versus-host disease after an allogeneic hematopoietic cell transplant. Source material: gut tissue. CDR3 amino acids: CASSTDWGGGAEQFF.